Below, 14 T cell receptor beta chains from the same sample are listed, as sequenced in a study of T cells after yellow fever vaccination. TCRdb reprocessed the 5' RACE reads with MiXCR, giving one entry per CDR3 protein. The sample records 350,000 to 550,000 distinct CDR3 sequences, around 19% being singletons. The specimen was PBMCs, collected before the yellow fever booster vaccination. The source is a man between 18 and 35 years old who received the YFV17D yellow fever vaccine.

The rearrangement links TRBV20-1 to TRBJ2-1; 14 bases line up with TRBD2. V lost 0 bases to trimming and J lost 7 bases; unmatched junction nucleotides: 5. Per germline, CDR1 DFQATT and CDR2 SNEGSKA (reference sequence). This CDR3 region has 16 residues. The CDR3 protein is CSARDPTSGGGNEQFF. CDR3 DNA sequence: TGCAGTGCTAGAGACCCGACTAGCGGGGGGGGTAATGAGCAGTTCTTC.

This clonotype has just a few counts. V is TRBV5-1 and J is TRBJ2-5; D is perhaps TRBD1 (6 bases). Germline lookup yields CDR1 SGHRS and CDR2 YFSETQ. V lost 4 bases, J lost 3 bases, and 16 bases lay in between. This CDR3 has 15 amino acids. The CDR3 nucleotides read TGCGCCAGCAGCACTCCAGACAGGTGGGAAGAGACCCAGTACTTC. This encodes CASSTPDRWEETQYF.

The chain uses TRBV3-1 and TRBJ1-1; D not certain. In germline, CDR1 is LGHDT, CDR2 YNNKEL (reference sequence). The CDR3 has 15 amino acids. V was cut by 1 base and J by 1 base, with 10 bases left in between. CDR3 loop: CASSQGVGSNTEAFF. As DNA, the CDR3 is TGTGCCAGCAGCCAAGGGGTAGGGTCGAACACTGAAGCTTTCTTT.

This chain joins TRBV7-9 and TRBJ2-1; TRBD1 might be the D (6 bases). Trimming left V 1 base short and J 8 bases short, with 12 bases between. The CDR3 runs to 14 residues. In germline, CDR1 is SEHNR, CDR2 FQNEAQ (reference sequence). CDR3 nucleotide sequence: TGTGCCAGCAGCTTAGACGCAGGGGTTTATGAGCAGTTCTTC. Its protein is CASSLDAGVYEQFF.

This clonotype has a handful of counts. V and J are TRBV20-1 and TRBJ2-5; a weak D match, TRBD2 (5 bases). Germline V lookup: CDR1 DFQATT, CDR2 SNEGSKA (reference sequence). This CDR3 is built from 12 residues. V gave up 2 bases and J gave up 5 bases, with 9 bases separating them. CDR3 sequence: CSARPRGETQYF. CDR3 in DNA: TGCAGTGCTAGACCGAGAGGGGAGACCCAGTACTTC.

This clonotype was counted between two and nine times. V gene TRBV6-6 combines with J gene TRBJ2-7; 7 positions agree with TRBD1. This CDR3 comprises 14 residues. The V segment lost 2 bases and the J segment 8 bases; nucleotides outside the gene matches: 9. Germline CDR1 is MNHNY and CDR2 is SVGAGI (reference sequence). The CDR3 here is CASSYPGGPLKQYF. The CDR3 DNA reads TGTGCCAGCAGTTACCCAGGGGGACCCCTTAAGCAGTACTTC.

The chain combines TRBV6-2 or TRBV6-3 with TRBJ1-6; TRBD1 matches at 8 bases. Germline V gene data show CDR1 as MNHEY and CDR2 as SVGEGT. V lost 0 bases, J lost 10 bases, and 11 bases stayed unmatched. The CDR3 spans 17 residues. The CDR3 DNA sequence: TGTGCCAGCAGTTACTCGATCGGACAGGGAGGTGGCTCACCCCTCCACTTT. This encodes CASSYSIGQGGGSPLHF.

This clonotype has more than one count but fewer than ten. The gene calls are TRBV4-3 and TRBJ2-5; 7 bases map to TRBD1. CDR3 length: 15 amino acids. Germline V gene sequence: CDR1 LGHNA, CDR2 YSLEER. Trimming took 0 bases from V and 4 from J; bases not matched to a gene: 5. CDR3 in amino acids: CASSQDRQGRETQYF. The CDR3 DNA follows: TGCGCCAGCAGCCAAGATCGACAGGGCAGAGAGACCCAGTACTTC.

This rearrangement joins TRBV7-8 to TRBJ2-5; TRBD2 aligns across 13 bases. J gave up 5 bases and V 4 bases, and 7 bases lay outside the gene matches. The CDR3 spans 16 residues. Germline assignment: CDR1 SGHVS and CDR2 FQNEAQ. DNA of the CDR3: TGTGCCAGCAGCTCCCAACAGACTAGCGGGGGGGAGACCCAGTACTTC. Encoded protein: CASSSQQTSGGETQYF.

This sequence joins TRBV19 and TRBJ1-5; TRBD1 matches 9 bases. The junction had 22 bases not matched to a gene; V was cut back by 5 bases and J by 2 bases. Germline lookup yields CDR1 LNHDA and CDR2 SQIVND (reference sequence). The CDR3 runs 21 residues. Here the CDR3 DNA reads TGTGCCAGTAGTTCCTCGAAGGGAGGACAGGGGTCGACTTTAGGCAATCAGCCCCAGCATTTT. Its translation: CASSSSKGGQGSTLGNQPQHF. The entire variable domain, with the rest obtained from reference TRBV19 and TRBJ1-5, is as follows: DGGITQSPKYLFRKEGQNVTLSCEQNLNHDAMYWYRQDPGQGLRLIYYSQIVNDFQKGDIAEGYSVSREKKESFPLTVTSAQKNPTAFYLCASSSSKGGQGSTLGNQPQHFGDGTRLSIL.

This chain connects TRBV20-1 to TRBJ1-4; TRBD1 matches at 9 bases. V shed 4 bases, J shed 0 bases, and the junction held 6 bases outside the gene matches. Germline CDR1 is DFQATT and CDR2 is SNEGSKA (reference sequence). There are 16 residues in the CDR3. This CDR3 reads CSAKDRGYPTNEKLFF. In DNA, the CDR3 is TGCAGTGCTAAGGACAGGGGCTATCCAACTAATGAAAAACTGTTTTTT.

The chain has TRBV12-3 or TRBV12-4 and TRBJ2-5; TRBD2 matches at 10 bases. Losses at the gene ends were 6 bases for V and 4 bases for J; bases not matched to a gene: 5. The CDR3 totals 14 residues. CDR3 coding DNA: TGTGCCAGCAGGCCAGCGGGGGGGCCAGAGACCCAGTACTTC. It specifies CASRPAGGPETQYF.

V and J are TRBV12-3 or TRBV12-4 and TRBJ2-7; TRBD1 matches 10 bases. V shed 6 bases and J 7 bases; nucleotides not matched to a gene: 3. This CDR3 has 12 residues. The CDR3 here is CASSGQGGEQYV. The CDR3 region has the DNA TGTGCCAGCAGCGGACAGGGGGGTGAGCAGTACGTC.

The table lists this clonotype with many counts. The chain recombines TRBV6-5 with TRBJ1-4, with D perhaps TRBD1 (6 bases). This CDR3 has 15 residues. Per the germline V gene, CDR1 is MNHEY and CDR2 is SVGAGI. The V gene lost 4 bases and the J gene lost 8 bases, with 17 bases spanning the gap. The CDR3 region is CASSSPRGEGEKLFF. The DNA of the CDR3 is TGTGCCAGCAGTTCTCCCAGGGGTGAAGGAGAAAAACTGTTTTTT.